This T cell receptor (beta chain) was identified during a study of tumor and adjacent non-tumor tissue in lung cancer. The overall study: Patients comprised about a dozen adenocarcinoma, a couple of squamous cell carcinoma and 1 small cell lung cancer.

RNA was extracted from bulk tissue without any cell sorting. Study results and caveats: Shorter survival was associated with higher TCR diversity in tumors. Compared with tumor, normal lung showed significantly lower TCR diversity.

CDR3 size: 11 residues. The germline gives CDR1 ENHRY, CDR2 SYGVKD. Three rounds of nested PCR, following a modified ARM-PCR protocol, produced the TCRbeta library. TCRdb analysed the multiplex PCR reads with MiXCR anew, one entry per CDR3 protein. Here the sample spans under 140,000 distinct CDR3 sequences, over 70% being singletons. This clonotype was recorded only once. Its antigen is as yet unknown. At one boundary the junction diverges from the germline segment, which might be a read error. Specimen: lung tumor tissue. The clonotype was recovered from a man aged 65-85 years with non-small cell lung cancer. The chain employs TRBV10-3 and TRBJ1-2; tentative D call: TRBD1 (5 bases). CDR3 sequence reads: CVIGDAEGYTF. CDR3 coding DNA: TGTGTCATCGGGGACGCAGAGGGCTACACCTTC.